This passage covers 21 T cell receptor beta chains from one sample sequenced in a study of OX40 agonist ivuxolimab in advanced cancers. TCRdb's table, derived via immunoSEQ multiplex PCR, lists solely in-frame clones and lacks some. This sample has approximately 82,000 clones, with 85% to 90% found just once. Sequencing was performed on CD4+ or CD8+ T cells sorted from blood, taken in a trial of the OX40 agonist ivuxolimab. These receptors all come from an adult with an advanced solid tumor such as melanoma, head and neck, liver or kidney cancer.

J is TRBJ2-1 and V is TRBV7-3; 15 bases agree with TRBD2. Germline-derived CDR1 and CDR2 are SGHTA and FQGTGA. The ends lost 3 bases at V and 8 bases at J; junction bases unmatched: 2. The CDR3 runs 15 residues. The CDR3 protein is CASSFGLAGGHEQFF. The CDR3, as DNA: TGTGCCAGCAGCTTCGGACTAGCGGGAGGGCATGAGCAGTTCTTC.

The rearrangement joins TRBV4-2 to TRBJ2-7, with 11 bases identical to TRBD2. Looked up from germline, CDR1 is LGHNA and CDR2 is YNFKEQ. The CDR3 spans 18 residues. V dropped 0 bases and J dropped 6; count of bases not matched to a gene: 13. In nucleotides, the CDR3 is TGTGCCAGCAGCCAAGATGTCCTAACTAGCGGGAGTTTTACCGAGCAGTACTTC. This codes for CASSQDVLTSGSFTEQYF.

V gene TRBV19 combines with J gene TRBJ2-3, with D possibly matching TRBD2 (5 bases). The V gene's germline CDR1 is LNHDA and CDR2 SQIVND (reference sequence). This CDR3 is 13 amino acids long. The V end lost 6 bases, the J end lost 1 base, and 8 bases lay between the germline ends. The CDR3 DNA follows: TGTGCCAGTAGCGAGGGCCGCACAGATACGCAGTATTTT. Protein product: CASSEGRTDTQYF.

The genes are TRBV7-2 and TRBJ2-3; possibly TRBD2 for D (6 bases). The CDR3 runs 15 residues. Germline V lookup: CDR1 SGHTA, CDR2 FQGNSA. The ends were cut back, 1 base at V and 6 bases at J, with 14 bases in the middle. The DNA for the CDR3 is TGTGCCAGCAGCTTAGTGGTGGGAAGCGGGGATACGCAGTATTTT. Translation gives CASSLVVGSGDTQYF.

This chain uses TRBV28 with TRBJ2-5; 8 bases agree with TRBD2. The CDR3 runs 14 residues. J was trimmed by 4 bases and V by 3 bases; bases with no gene match: 4. The germline V gene encodes CDR1 MDHEN and CDR2 SYDVKM. CDR3 in DNA: TGTGCCAGCAGTTTGAGCGGGAGTTCAGAGACCCAGTACTTC. Translated: CASSLSGSSETQYF. The whole variable domain, filled in from reference TRBV28 and TRBJ2-5, reads DVKVTQSSRYLVKRTGEKVFLECVQDMDHENMFWYRQDPGLGLRLIYFSYDVKMKEKGDIPEGYSVSREKKERFSLILESASTNQTSMYLCASSLSGSSETQYFGPGTRLLVL.

J is TRBJ1-1 and V is TRBV20-1; D gene uncertain. The CDR3 covers 11 residues. CDR1 is DFQATT, CDR2 SNEGSKA, per germline (reference sequence). Deletions cut 0 bases from V and 7 bases from J, with 6 bases between. As DNA, the CDR3 is TGCAGTGCTAGAGAACAGCGTGAAGCTTTCTTT. Translating it yields CSAREQREAFF.

The chain employs TRBV19 and TRBJ2-1; D remains unclear. The V end was cut by 0 bases, the J end by 5 bases, with 8 bases between. Germline CDR1 is LNHDA and CDR2 is SQIVND (reference sequence). CDR3 size: 14 residues. The CDR3 region is CASSIEAPHNEQFF. CDR3 DNA sequence: TGTGCCAGTAGTATAGAGGCTCCCCACAATGAGCAGTTCTTC.

This clone has only one observation. CDR3 in DNA: TGCGCCAGCAGTCGCGGACAGCCCTCCTACGAGCAGTACTTC. This encodes CASSRGQPSYEQYF. The chain has TRBV10-2 and TRBJ2-7; D perhaps matches TRBD1 (6 bases). The germline gives CDR1 WSHSY, CDR2 SAAADI. The CDR3 runs to 14 residues. Trimming shortened V by 5 bases and J by 0 bases, and 11 bases separated the two germline ends.

The chain recombines TRBV7-9 with TRBJ2-5; a weak D match, TRBD1 (5 bases). The germline CDR1 and CDR2 sequences are SEHNR and FQNEAQ (reference sequence). Trimming shortened V by 0 bases and J by 3 bases, and 8 bases separated the two germline ends. The CDR3 consists of 14 residues. The CDR3 DNA reads as TGTGCCAGCAGCTTAGCAGGGGCGAAAGAGACCCAGTACTTC. As protein: CASSLAGAKETQYF.

The V and J genes are TRBV5-1 and TRBJ2-4, with unresolved D. Per germline, CDR1 SGHRS and CDR2 YFSETQ. This CDR3 has 13 residues. V was cut by 2 bases and J by 9 bases, with 12 bases left in between. CDR3 sequence (DNA): TGCGCCAGCAGCTTTTTAGTTCAAGGCATTCAGTACTTC. Its protein product is CASSFLVQGIQYF.

This chain links TRBV5-1 with TRBJ2-5; D possibly corresponds to TRBD2 (5 bases). The CDR3 is made up of 15 amino acids. V lost 0 bases and J 1 base, leaving 10 bases between the germline ends. Germline CDR1 and CDR2: SGHRS and YFSETQ. The CDR3 region is CASSLVGLLQETQYF. Here the CDR3 DNA reads TGCGCCAGCAGCTTGGTAGGACTTCTCCAAGAGACCCAGTACTTC.

The rearrangement links TRBV6-5 to TRBJ2-2, with 8 bases aligning to TRBD2. Germline-derived CDR1 and CDR2 are MNHEY and SVGAGI. The CDR3 contains 16 residues. V gave up 4 bases and J gave up 6 bases; unmatched junction bases: 10. The CDR3 loop reads CASSSKTSVYAGELFF. CDR3 sequence (DNA): TGTGCCAGCAGTTCGAAGACTAGCGTGTATGCCGGGGAGCTGTTTTTT.

About this clone: At one end the junction does not follow the germline gene, possibly because of a read error. This rearrangement joins TRBV5-1 to TRBJ2-5; possible D gene TRBD1, 6 bases. CDR1 is SGHRS and CDR2 is YFSETQ in the germline V gene. The CDR3 is 16 amino acids. The CDR3 DNA reads TGCGCCAGCAGTTTGGGACGCAGGGGCCAGGGGGAGACCCAGTACTTC. Encoded protein: CASSLGRRGQGETQYF.

The chain has TRBV25-1 and TRBJ1-1; the match to TRBD1 covers 7 bases. Losses at the gene ends were 2 bases for V and 4 bases for J; bases not matched to a gene: 7. Germline V gene data show CDR1 as MGHDK and CDR2 as SYGVNS. The CDR3 consists of 15 residues. CDR3 nucleotide sequence: TGTGCCAGCAGTGAACCAGGACAGGCTACCACTGAAGCTTTCTTT. As protein: CASSEPGQATTEAFF.

This chain connects TRBV27 to TRBJ2-3; no firm D call. Trimming stripped 5 bases from V and 4 bases from J, with 7 bases between. The CDR3 totals 12 residues. Germline V gene data show CDR1 as MNHEY and CDR2 as SMNVEV (reference sequence). The CDR3 sequence: CASSGAADTQYF. DNA for the CDR3: TGTGCCAGCAGTGGAGCAGCAGATACGCAGTATTTT.

This clone was picked up a small number of times. The V and J genes are TRBV6-4 and TRBJ1-5; D might be TRBD1 (5 bases). The CDR3 is 13 amino acids. CDR1 is MRHNA and CDR2 is SNTAGT in the germline V gene. V lost 5 bases, J lost 4 bases, and 9 bases lay in between. In nucleotides, the CDR3 is TGTGCCAGCAGTAAGACAGAGAATCAGCCCCAGCATTTT. Amino acid sequence: CASSKTENQPQHF.

The CDR3 reads CASSPPGLAGVTDTQYF. The CDR3 DNA is TGTGCCAGCTCACCCCCGGGGCTAGCGGGGGTCACAGATACGCAGTATTTT. J is TRBJ2-3 and V is TRBV18; the match to TRBD2 covers 10 bases. Germline V CDR1 and CDR2: KGHSH, LQKENI. The CDR3 is 17 amino acids. The V and J ends lost 3 bases and 2 bases, in that order; junction bases with no gene match: 8.

This clone was seen only once. The genes are TRBV4-3 and TRBJ2-5, with TRBD2 identical over 7 bases. Unmatched junction bases numbered 6, after V lost 4 bases and J lost 4 bases. Looked up from germline, CDR1 is LGHNA and CDR2 is YSLEER. This CDR3 comprises 14 residues. This chain's CDR3 is CASSPGLIRETQYF. The CDR3 DNA is TGCGCCAGCAGCCCGGGACTAATCAGAGAGACCCAGTACTTC.

CDR3 protein: CASSSTFNQPQHF. The CDR3 coding sequence is TGCGCCAGCAGCTCTACTTTCAATCAGCCCCAGCATTTT. This rearrangement joins TRBV5-1 to TRBJ1-5, with D uncertain. Trimming cost V 3 bases and J 3 bases, with 7 bases left between them. Germline CDR1 SGHRS, CDR2 YFSETQ. The CDR3 extends over 13 amino acids.

The genes are TRBV13 and TRBJ2-7; the D is unclear. In germline, CDR1 is PRHDT, CDR2 FYEKMQ (reference sequence). This CDR3 comprises 12 residues. This CDR3 is CPSGLAVNEQYF. The CDR3 DNA reads as TGTCCCTCCGGGCTGGCAGTAAACGAGCAGTACTTC.

DNA for the CDR3: TGTGCCAGCAATTGGGGGGGGAGAGGGGCCGAGCAGTACTTC. As protein: CASNWGGRGAEQYF. J is TRBJ2-7 and V is TRBV28, with TRBD2 identical over 7 bases. CDR3 length equals 14 residues. The germline gives CDR1 MDHEN, CDR2 SYDVKM. J lost 6 bases, V lost 7 bases, and 12 bases had no gene match.